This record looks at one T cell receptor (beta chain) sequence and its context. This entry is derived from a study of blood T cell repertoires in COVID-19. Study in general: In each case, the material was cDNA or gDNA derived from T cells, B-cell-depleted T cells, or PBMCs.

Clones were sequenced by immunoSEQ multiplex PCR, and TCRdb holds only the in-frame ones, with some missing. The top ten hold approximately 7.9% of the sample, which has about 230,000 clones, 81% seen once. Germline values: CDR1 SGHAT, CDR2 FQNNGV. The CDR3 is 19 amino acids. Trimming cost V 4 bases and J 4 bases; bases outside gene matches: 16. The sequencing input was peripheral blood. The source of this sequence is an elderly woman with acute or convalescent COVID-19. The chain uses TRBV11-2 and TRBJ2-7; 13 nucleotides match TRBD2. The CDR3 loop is CASSSTWTSGSGLLYEQYF. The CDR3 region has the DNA TGTGCCAGCAGCTCCACATGGACTAGCGGGAGTGGTCTCCTTTACGAGCAGTACTTC.